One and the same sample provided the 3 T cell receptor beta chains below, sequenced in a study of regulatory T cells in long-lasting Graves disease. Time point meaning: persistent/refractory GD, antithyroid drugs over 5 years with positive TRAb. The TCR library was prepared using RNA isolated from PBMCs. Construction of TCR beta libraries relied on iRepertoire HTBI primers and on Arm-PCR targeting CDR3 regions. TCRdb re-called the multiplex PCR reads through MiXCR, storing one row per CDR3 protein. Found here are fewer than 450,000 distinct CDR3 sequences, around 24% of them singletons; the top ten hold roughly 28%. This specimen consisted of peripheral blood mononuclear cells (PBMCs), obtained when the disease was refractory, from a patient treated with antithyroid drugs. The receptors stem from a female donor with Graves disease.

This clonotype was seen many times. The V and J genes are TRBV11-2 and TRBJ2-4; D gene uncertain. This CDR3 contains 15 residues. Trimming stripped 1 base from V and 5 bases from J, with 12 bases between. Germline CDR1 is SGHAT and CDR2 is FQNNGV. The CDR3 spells CASSLVHSDENIQYF. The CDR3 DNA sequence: TGTGCCAGCAGCTTAGTTCACTCCGATGAAAACATTCAGTACTTC.

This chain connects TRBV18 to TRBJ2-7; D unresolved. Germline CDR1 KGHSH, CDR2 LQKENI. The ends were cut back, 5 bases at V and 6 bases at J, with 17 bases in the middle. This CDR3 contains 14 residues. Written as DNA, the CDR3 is TGTGCCAGCTCAATGACTGGTTATTTGGCCGAGCAGTACTTC. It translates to CASSMTGYLAEQYF.

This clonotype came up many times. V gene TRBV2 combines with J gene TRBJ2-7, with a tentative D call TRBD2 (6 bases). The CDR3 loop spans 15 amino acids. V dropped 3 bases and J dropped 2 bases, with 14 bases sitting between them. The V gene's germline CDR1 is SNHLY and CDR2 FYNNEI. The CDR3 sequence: CASSEEGIETYEQYF. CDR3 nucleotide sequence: TGTGCCAGCAGTGAGGAGGGGATCGAGACCTACGAGCAGTACTTC.